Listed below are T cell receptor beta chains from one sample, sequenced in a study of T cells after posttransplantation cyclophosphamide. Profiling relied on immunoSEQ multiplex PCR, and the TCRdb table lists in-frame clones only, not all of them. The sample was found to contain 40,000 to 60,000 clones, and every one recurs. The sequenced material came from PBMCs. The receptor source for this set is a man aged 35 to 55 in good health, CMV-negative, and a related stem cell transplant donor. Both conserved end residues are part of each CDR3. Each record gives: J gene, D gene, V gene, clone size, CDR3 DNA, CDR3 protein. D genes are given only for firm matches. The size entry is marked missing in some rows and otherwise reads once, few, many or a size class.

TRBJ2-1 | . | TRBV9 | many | TGTGCCAGCAGCCCCATGGGGCTAGACCACAATGAGCAGTTCTTC | CASSPMGLDHNEQFF
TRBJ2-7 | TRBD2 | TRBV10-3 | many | TGTGCCATCAGTGGTGGACTAGCGGGAGCTCTTGAGCAGTACTTC | CAISGGLAGALEQYF
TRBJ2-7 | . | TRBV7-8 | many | TGTGCCAGCAGCCAATCTCAACTAGCCGAGCAGTACTTC | CASSQSQLAEQYF
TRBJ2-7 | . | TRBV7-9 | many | TGTGCCAGCAGCTTAAATTGGGACTTCAACTCCTACGAGCAGTACTTC | CASSLNWDFNSYEQYF
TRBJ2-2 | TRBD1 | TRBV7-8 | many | TGTGCCAGCAGCCCACAACAGGGGGTCTACACCGGGGAGCTGTTTTTT | CASSPQQGVYTGELFF
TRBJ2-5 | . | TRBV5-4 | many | TGTGCCAGCAGCTGGAGGGTGGGGCAGAGGGAGACCCAGTACTTC | CASSWRVGQRETQYF
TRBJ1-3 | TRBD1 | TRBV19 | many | TGTGCCAGTAGGGGTAGGGGGACAGTCAGTGGTTCTGGAAACACCATATATTTT | CASRGRGTVSGSGNTIYF
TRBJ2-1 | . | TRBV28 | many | TGTGCCAGCAGTTTCAGGGGCGCGCAGGAGTTCTTC | CASSFRGAQEFF
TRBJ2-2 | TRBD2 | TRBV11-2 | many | TGTGCCAGCAGCTTACGCCTAGCGGGAGACACCGGGGAGCTGTTTTTT | CASSLRLAGDTGELFF
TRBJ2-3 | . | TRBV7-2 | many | TGTGCCAGCAGCTCGATAGCGGTTTCCACAGATACGCAGTATTTT | CASSSIAVSTDTQYF
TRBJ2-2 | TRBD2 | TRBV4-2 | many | TGTGCCAGCAGCCAAGGACTAGCGGGAGGGCCGACCGGGGAGCTGTTTTTT | CASSQGLAGGPTGELFF
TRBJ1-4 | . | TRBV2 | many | TGTGCCAGCAGGGACGAGCAGGGTGGTGGTGAAAAACTGTTTTTT | CASRDEQGGGEKLFF
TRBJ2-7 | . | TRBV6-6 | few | TGTGCCAGCAGTTACTCCACCGGCTACGAGCAGTACTTC | CASSYSTGYEQYF
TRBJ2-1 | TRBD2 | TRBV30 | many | TGTGCCTGGAGTAGGACTAGGAGGTCCTACAATGAGCAGTTCTTC | CAWSRTRRSYNEQFF
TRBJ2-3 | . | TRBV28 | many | TGTGCCAGCAGCCCAGCGGGCCCACTCCGTGGTGATACGCAGTATTTT | CASSPAGPLRGDTQYF
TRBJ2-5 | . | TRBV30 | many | TGTGCCTGGACCCTCACAGGACACCGCCAAGAGACCCAGTACTTC | CAWTLTGHRQETQYF
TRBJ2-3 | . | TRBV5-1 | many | TGCGCCAGCAGCTTGGCCGGTAGGAGTACAGATACGCAGTATTTT | CASSLAGRSTDTQYF
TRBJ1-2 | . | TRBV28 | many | TGTGCCAGCAGTTCCCACAGCGGGAGAGGTTATGGCTACACCTTC | CASSSHSGRGYGYTF
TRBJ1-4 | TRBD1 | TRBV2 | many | TGTGCCAGCAGTGAGGAACAGGGGGGCAAACTGTTTTTT | CASSEEQGGKLFF
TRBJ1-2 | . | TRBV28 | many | TGTGCCAGCAGTTCCCCCGAGGGGGGGTATGGCTACACCTTC | CASSSPEGGYGYTF
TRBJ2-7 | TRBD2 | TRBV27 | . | TGTGCCAGCAGAGGACTAGGTTTAGAGCAGTACTTC | CASRGLGLEQYF
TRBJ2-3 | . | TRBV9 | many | TGTGCCAGCACTCAAAGAGGGAGTACGTCAGATACGCAGTATTTT | CASTQRGSTSDTQYF
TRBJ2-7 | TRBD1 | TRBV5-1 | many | TGCGCCAGCAGCTTGAGAGGGACAGACCCATACGAGCAGTACTTC | CASSLRGTDPYEQYF
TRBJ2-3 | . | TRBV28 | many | TGTGCCAGCACCCGCCCGGGCACAGATACGCAGTATTTT | CASTRPGTDTQYF
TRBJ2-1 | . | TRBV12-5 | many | TGTGCTAGTGGTTTGGTTGGGGGGATCCTAGCCGCCAGCTCCTACAATGAGCAGTTCTTC | CASGLVGGILAASSYNEQFF
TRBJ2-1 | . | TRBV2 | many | TGTGCCAGCATCGGCGACAGCCATAGCTCTAATGAGCAGTTCTTC | CASIGDSHSSNEQFF
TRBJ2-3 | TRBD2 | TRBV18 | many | TGTGCCAGCTCACTGACGCCCCCGGGGGGATCAGATACGCAGTATTTT | CASSLTPPGGSDTQYF
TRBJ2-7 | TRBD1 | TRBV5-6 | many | TGTGCCAGCAGCTTCCAGGGGGCACTCTCCTACGAGCAGTACTTC | CASSFQGALSYEQYF
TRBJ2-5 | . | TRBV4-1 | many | TGCGCCAGCAGCCAAGTCCTGCAAGAGACCCAGTACTTC | CASSQVLQETQYF
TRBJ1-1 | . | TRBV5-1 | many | TGCGCCAGCAGCTACCAGTTGAACACTGAAGCTTTCTTT | CASSYQLNTEAFF
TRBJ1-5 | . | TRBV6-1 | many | TGTGCCAGCAGGGGGGCGCGCGATCAGCCCCAGCATTTT | CASRGARDQPQHF
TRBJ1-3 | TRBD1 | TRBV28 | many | TGTGCCAGCAGTCATCGGGACAGGGTCAAGTACACCATATATTTT | CASSHRDRVKYTIYF
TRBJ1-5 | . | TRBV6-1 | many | TGTGCCAGCAGTGAAGCCTCCCCCCAGCCCCAGCATTTT | CASSEASPQPQHF
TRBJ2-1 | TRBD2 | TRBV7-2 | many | TGTGCCAGCAGCTTACTTCCCGGGACTAGCGTCGACAATGAGCAGTTCTTC | CASSLLPGTSVDNEQFF
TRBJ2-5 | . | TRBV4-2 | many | TGTGCCAGCAGCCAAGGGCGGGACGCCCAGGAGACCCAGTACTTC | CASSQGRDAQETQYF
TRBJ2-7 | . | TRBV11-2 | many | TGTGCCAGCAGCTTCGCGGGCGAGCAGTACTTC | CASSFAGEQYF
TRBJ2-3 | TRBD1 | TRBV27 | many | TGTGCCAGCAGTTTAAGGGGGACAGGGCTGGAGAGCACAGATACGCAGTATTTT | CASSLRGTGLESTDTQYF
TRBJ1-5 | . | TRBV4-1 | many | TGCGCCAGCAGCCAATTCGCGGGGGAAAATCAGCCCCAGCATTTT | CASSQFAGENQPQHF
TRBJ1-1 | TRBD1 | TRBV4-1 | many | TGCGCCAGCAGCCTAGTTCCCGCGGACAGGCGAGAAGCTTTCTTT | CASSLVPADRREAFF
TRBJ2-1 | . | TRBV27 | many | TGTGCCAGCGGTGGGGGCTTCGCCTACAATGAGCAGTTCTTC | CASGGGFAYNEQFF
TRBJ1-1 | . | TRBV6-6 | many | TGTGCCAGCAGCCAGGGCGGCACTGAAGCTTTCTTT | CASSQGGTEAFF
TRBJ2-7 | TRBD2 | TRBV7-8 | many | TGTGCCAGCAGCTTATGGGACCCGGCTAGCGGCTACGAGCAGTACTTC | CASSLWDPASGYEQYF
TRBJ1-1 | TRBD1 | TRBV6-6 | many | TGTGCCAGCAATAGGGGGACAGCGAACACTGAAGCTTTCTTT | CASNRGTANTEAFF
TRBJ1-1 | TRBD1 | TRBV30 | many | TGTGCCTTCGACAGGGGGCAGGACACTGAAGCTTTCTTT | CAFDRGQDTEAFF
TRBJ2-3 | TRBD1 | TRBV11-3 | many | TGTGCCAGCAGTCGACAGGGTCGCACAGATACGCAGTATTTT | CASSRQGRTDTQYF
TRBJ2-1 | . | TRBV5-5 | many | TGTGCCAGCAGCTTGGACCCCACCAGTGAGCAGTTCTTC | CASSLDPTSEQFF
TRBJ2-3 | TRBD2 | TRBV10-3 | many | TGTGCCATCAGTGCGGGAGGGGCCGATACGCAGTATTTT | CAISAGGADTQYF
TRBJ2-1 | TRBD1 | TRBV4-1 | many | TGCGCCAGCAGCCAAAGGGGGGACAGGGAATTCAATGAGCAGTTCTTC | CASSQRGDREFNEQFF
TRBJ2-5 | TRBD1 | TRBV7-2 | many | TGTGCCAGCAGCTGGCAGGGGGCGTGGGAGACCCAGTACTTC | CASSWQGAWETQYF
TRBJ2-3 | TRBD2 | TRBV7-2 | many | TGTGCCAGCAGCGAACTAGCGGAGTGGACAGATACGCAGTATTTT | CASSELAEWTDTQYF
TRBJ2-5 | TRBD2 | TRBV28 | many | TGTGCCAGCAGTTTATCCCTTGGGACTACCATGAAAGAGACCCAGTACTTC | CASSLSLGTTMKETQYF
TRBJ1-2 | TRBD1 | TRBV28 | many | TGTGCCAGCAGTTTATTACAGGGGAAGGGCTACACCTTC | CASSLLQGKGYTF
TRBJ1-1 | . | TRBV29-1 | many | TGCAGCGTGGGCAGGGCCCGGGAGATATCCACTGAAGCTTTCTTT | CSVGRAREISTEAFF
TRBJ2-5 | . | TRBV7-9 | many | TGTGCCAGCATGGAGCAACCGGAGACCCAGTACTTC | CASMEQPETQYF